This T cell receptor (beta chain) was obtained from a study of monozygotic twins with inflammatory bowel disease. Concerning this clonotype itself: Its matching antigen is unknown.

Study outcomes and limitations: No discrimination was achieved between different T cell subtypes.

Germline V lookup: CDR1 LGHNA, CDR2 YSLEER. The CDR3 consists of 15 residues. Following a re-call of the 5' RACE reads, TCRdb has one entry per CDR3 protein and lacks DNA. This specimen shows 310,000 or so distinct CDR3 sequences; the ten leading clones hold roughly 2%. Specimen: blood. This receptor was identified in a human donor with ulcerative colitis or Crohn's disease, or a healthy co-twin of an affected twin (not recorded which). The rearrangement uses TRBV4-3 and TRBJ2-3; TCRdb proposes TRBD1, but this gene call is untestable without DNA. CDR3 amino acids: CASSQGGTGGNTQYF.